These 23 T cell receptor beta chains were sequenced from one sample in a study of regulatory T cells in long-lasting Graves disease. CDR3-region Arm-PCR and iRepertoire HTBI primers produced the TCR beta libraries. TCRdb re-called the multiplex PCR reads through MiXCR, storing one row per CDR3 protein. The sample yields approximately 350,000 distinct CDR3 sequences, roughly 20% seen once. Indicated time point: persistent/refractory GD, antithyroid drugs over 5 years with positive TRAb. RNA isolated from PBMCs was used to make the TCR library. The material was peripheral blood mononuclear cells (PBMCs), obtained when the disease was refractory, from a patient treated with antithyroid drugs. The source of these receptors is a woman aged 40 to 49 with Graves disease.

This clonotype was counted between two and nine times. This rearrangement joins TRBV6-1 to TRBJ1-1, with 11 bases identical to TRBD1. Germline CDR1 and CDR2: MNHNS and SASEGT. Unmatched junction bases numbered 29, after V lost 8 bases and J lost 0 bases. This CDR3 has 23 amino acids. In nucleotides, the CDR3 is TGTGCCAGCTATCCCCGAAAAATCTGGACAGGGGGCGGCCGTGGTGATCTGAACACTGAAGCTTTCTTT. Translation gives CASYPRKIWTGGGRGDLNTEAFF.

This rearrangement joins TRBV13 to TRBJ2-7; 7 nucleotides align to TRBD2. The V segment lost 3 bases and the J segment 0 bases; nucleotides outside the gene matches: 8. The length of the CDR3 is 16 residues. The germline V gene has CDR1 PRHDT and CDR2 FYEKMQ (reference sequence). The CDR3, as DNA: TGTGCCAGCAGCTTGGCGTGGGGGAGGGGCTCCTACGAGCAGTACTTC. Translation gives CASSLAWGRGSYEQYF.

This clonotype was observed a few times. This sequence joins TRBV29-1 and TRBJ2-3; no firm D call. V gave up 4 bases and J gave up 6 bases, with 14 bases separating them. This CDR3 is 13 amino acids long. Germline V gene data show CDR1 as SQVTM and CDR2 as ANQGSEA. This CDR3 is CSVANIKMDTQYF. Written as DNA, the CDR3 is TGCAGCGTTGCCAACATTAAGATGGATACGCAGTATTTT.

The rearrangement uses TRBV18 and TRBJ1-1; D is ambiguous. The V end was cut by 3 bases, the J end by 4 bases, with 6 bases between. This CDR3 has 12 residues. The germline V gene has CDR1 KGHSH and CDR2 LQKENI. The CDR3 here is CASSPTRTEAFF. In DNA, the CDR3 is TGTGCCAGCTCACCGACCCGCACTGAAGCTTTCTTT.

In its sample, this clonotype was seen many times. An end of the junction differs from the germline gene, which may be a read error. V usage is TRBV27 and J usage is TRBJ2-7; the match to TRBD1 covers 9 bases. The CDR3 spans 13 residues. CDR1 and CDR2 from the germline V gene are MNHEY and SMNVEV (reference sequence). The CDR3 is CASSSGQGYVQYF. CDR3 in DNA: TGTGCCAGCAGTTCGGGACAGGGCTACGTGCAGTACTTC.

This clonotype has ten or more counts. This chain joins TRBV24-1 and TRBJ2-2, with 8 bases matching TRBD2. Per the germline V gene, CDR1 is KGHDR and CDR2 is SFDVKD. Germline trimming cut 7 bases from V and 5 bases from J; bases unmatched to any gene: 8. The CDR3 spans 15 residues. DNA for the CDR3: TGTGCCACCAGGGGGACTAGGACTGGTACCGGGGAGCTGTTTTTT. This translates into CATRGTRTGTGELFF.

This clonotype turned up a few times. CDR3 sequence (DNA): TGTGCCAGCAGTTGGGACAGTAACTACGAGCAGTACTTC. Translated: CASSWDSNYEQYF. The rearrangement links TRBV27 to TRBJ2-7, with TRBD1 identical over 7 bases. The CDR3 is 13 amino acids. Germline trimming cut 4 bases from V and 3 bases from J; bases unmatched to any gene: 3. CDR1 MNHEY and CDR2 SMNVEV come from the germline V gene (reference sequence).

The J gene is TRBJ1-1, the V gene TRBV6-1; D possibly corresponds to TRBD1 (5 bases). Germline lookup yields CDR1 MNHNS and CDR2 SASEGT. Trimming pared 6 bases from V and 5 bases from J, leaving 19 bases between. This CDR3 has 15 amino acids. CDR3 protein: CASRPPPGRDTEAFF. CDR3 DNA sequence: TGTGCCAGCAGACCCCCCCCTGGCAGGGATACTGAAGCTTTCTTT.

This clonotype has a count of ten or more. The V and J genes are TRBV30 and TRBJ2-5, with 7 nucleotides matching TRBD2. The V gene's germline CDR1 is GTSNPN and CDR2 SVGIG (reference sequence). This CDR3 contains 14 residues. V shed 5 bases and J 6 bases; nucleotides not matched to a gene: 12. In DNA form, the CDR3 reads TGTGCCTGGGGGCGGGGCGGGAGCGGGAAGACCCAGTACTTC. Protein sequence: CAWGRGGSGKTQYF.

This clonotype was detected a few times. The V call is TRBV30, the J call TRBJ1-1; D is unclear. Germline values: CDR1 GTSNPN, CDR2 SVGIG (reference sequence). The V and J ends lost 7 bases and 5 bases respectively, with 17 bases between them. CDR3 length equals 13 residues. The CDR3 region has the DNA TGTGCCTCTAATGGACGGCTTGGGACTGAAGCTTTCTTT. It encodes CASNGRLGTEAFF.

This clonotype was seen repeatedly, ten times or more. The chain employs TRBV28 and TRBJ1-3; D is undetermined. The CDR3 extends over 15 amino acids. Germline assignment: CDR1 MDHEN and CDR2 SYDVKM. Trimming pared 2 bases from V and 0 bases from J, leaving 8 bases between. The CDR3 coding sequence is TGTGCCAGCAGTTTACTCCCGAGCTCTGGAAACACCATATATTTT. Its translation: CASSLLPSSGNTIYF.

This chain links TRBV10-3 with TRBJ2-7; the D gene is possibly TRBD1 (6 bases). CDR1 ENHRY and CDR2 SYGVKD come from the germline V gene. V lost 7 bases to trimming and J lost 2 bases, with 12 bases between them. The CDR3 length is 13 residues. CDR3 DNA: TGTGCCATCAAACCCACAGGGACCTACGAGCAGTACTTC. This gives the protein CAIKPTGTYEQYF.

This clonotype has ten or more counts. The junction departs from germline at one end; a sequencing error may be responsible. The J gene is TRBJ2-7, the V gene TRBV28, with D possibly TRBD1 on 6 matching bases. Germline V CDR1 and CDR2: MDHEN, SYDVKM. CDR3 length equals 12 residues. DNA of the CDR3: TGTGCCAGCAGTCCAAGAAACAGGGTATGGAACTTC. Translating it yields CASSPRNRVWNF.

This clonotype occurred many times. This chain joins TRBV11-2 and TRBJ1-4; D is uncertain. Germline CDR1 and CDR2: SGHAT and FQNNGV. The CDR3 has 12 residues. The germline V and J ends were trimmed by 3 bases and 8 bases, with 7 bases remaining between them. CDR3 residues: CASSLVREKLFF. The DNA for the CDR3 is TGTGCCAGCAGCTTGGTTCGGGAAAAACTGTTTTTT.

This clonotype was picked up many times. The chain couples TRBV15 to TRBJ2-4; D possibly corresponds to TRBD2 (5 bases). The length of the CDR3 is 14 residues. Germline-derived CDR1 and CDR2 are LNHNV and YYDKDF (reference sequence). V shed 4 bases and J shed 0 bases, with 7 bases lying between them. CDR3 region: CATSTGTAKNIQYF. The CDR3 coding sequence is TGTGCCACCAGCACGGGAACAGCCAAAAACATTCAGTACTTC.

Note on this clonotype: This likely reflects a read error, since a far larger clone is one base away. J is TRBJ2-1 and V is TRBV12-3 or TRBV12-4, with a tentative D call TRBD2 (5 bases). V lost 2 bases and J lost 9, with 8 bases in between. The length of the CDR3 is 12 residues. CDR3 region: CASSLWGVEQFF. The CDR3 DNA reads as TGTGCCAGCAGTTTATGGGGAGTTGAGCAGTTCTTC.

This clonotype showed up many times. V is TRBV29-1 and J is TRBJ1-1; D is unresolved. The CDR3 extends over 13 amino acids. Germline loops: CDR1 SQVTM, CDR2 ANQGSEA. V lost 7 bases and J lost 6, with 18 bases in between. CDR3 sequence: CSANGLRLPEAFF. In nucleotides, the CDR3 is TGCAGCGCAAACGGCCTGAGGTTGCCTGAAGCTTTCTTT.

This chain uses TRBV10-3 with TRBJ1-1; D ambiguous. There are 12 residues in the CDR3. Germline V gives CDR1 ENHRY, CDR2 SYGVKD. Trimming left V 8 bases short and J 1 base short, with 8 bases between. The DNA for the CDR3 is TGTGCCATCGGCGAGCCGAACACTGAAGCTTTCTTT. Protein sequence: CAIGEPNTEAFF.

As DNA, the CDR3 is TGTGCCAGTAGTGAATTTGGGGCCCCAAATCAGCCCCAGCATTTT. Its translation is CASSEFGAPNQPQHF. The rearrangement links TRBV19 to TRBJ1-5; TRBD1 might be the D (5 bases). Germline V gives CDR1 LNHDA, CDR2 SQIVND (reference sequence). Trimming shortened V by 5 bases and J by 4 bases, and 15 bases separated the two germline ends. This CDR3 is built from 15 residues.

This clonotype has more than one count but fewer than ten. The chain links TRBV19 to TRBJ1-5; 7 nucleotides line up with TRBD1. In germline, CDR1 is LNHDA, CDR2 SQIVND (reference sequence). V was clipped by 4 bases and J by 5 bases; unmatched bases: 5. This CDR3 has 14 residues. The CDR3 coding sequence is TGTGCCAGTAGTAGGACAGGTGGGTATCAGCCCCAGCATTTT. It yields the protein CASSRTGGYQPQHF.

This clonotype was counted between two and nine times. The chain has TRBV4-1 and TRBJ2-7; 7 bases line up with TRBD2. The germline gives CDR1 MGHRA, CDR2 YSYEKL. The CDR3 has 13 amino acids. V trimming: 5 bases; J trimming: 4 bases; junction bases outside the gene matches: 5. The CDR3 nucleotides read TGCGCCAGCAGCGTCCGGGAGGAATACGAGCAGTACTTC. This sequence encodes CASSVREEYEQYF.

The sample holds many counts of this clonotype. CDR3 sequence reads: CASSPNGDLTYEQYF. The CDR3 coding sequence is TGTGCCAGCAGTCCCAACGGGGACCTGACCTACGAGCAGTACTTC. The chain carries TRBV28 and TRBJ2-7; D may correspond to TRBD1 or TRBD2 (5 bases each). Germline V gene data show CDR1 as MDHEN and CDR2 as SYDVKM. V was trimmed by 5 bases and J by 2 bases, leaving 16 bases between them. CDR3 size: 15 residues.

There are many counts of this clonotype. The CDR3 coding sequence is TGTGCCAGTAGTATACGGCGCAAGGACGGCCTCCAAGAGACCCAGTACTTC. Its translation is CASSIRRKDGLQETQYF. The genes are TRBV19 and TRBJ2-5; D uncertain. With 2 bases removed from V and 1 base from J, the gap between germline ends came to 17 bases. This CDR3 comprises 17 residues. Per germline, CDR1 LNHDA and CDR2 SQIVND (reference sequence).